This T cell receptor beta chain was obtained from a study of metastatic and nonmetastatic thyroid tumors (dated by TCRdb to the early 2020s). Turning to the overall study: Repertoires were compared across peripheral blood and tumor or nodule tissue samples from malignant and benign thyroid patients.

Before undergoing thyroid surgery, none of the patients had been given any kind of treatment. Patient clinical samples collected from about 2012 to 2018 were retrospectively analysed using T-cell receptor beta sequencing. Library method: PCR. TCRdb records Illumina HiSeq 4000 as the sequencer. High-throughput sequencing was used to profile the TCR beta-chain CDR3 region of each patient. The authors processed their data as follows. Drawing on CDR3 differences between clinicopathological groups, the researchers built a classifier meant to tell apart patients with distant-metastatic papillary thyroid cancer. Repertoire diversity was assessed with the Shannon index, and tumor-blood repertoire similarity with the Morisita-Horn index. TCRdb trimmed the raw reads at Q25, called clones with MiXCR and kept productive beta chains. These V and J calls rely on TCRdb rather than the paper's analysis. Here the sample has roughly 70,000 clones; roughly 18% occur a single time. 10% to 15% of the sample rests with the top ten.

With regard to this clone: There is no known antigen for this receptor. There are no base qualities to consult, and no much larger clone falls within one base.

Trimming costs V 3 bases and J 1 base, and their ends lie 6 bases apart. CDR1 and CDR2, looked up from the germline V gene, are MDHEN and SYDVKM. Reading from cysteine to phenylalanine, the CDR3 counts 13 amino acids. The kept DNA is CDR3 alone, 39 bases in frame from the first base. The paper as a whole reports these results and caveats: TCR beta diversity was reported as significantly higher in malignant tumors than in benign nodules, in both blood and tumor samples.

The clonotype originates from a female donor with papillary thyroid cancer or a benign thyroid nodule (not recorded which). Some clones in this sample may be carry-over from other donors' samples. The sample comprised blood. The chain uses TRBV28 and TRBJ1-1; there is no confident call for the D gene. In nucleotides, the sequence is TGTGCCAGCAGTTTCTCGGGGAACACTGAAGCTTTCTTT. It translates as CASSFSGNTEAFF.